This T cell receptor (beta chain) emerged from a study of tumor-infiltrating lymphocytes in primary liver carcinoma. The CDR3 has 11 amino acids. Per germline, CDR1 SGHAT and CDR2 FQNNGV. The tissue used was unsorted bulk material of about 19-34 mg. RNA and DNA were co-extracted from it with the AllPrep DNA/RNA mini kit. Donors underwent surgery for histopathologically diagnosed primary liver carcinoma. Each tumor had five separate regions sampled. With a constant-region primer, TCR beta cDNA was made from approximately 500 ng of total RNA. Construction of TCR beta libraries relied on three successive nested multiplex PCR rounds employing slightly modified ARM-PCR. The study ran its first two PCR rounds for approximately 10 cycles each, using TRBV1-TRBV30 forward primers and a C-beta reverse primer. MiXCR, run by TCRdb on the multiplex PCR reads, gives a single entry per CDR3 protein. Of under 130,000 distinct CDR3 sequences listed, approximately 78% were seen once; the top ten hold 15% to 20%.

Concerning this clonotype itself: At one end the junction does not follow the germline gene, possibly because of a read error.

The TCR was taken from a man aged 35 to 55 with primary liver carcinoma and hepatitis B virus infection. Sequencing was done on a sample of liver tumor tissue from sampling region 3. As to subset: tumor region T3, left-lateral pole. This chain links TRBV11-2 with TRBJ2-7; D gene ambiguous. The CDR3 region has the DNA TGTGCCAGCAGATGGAACTACGAGCAGTATTTC. This codes for CASRWNYEQYF.